This TCR beta chain was sequenced during a study of shared clonotypes between healthy human individuals. Findings and limits, study-wide: Non-shared clonotypes were found to have lower generation probabilities than the clonotypes that were shared by all four of the sorted-subset donors. The expectation was that sequencing depth would affect clonotype sharing among donors.

Germline lookup yields CDR1 MNHNS and CDR2 SASEGT. This CDR3 comprises 17 residues. V dropped 2 bases and J dropped 0; count of bases not matched to a gene: 8. A note on this clone: Its antigen is undetermined.

Measured with immunoSEQ multiplex PCR; TCRdb has only the in-frame clones, and not every one. Among approximately 1.4 million clones listed, 98% were seen once. CD4+ cells underwent separation, giving CD45RA+ naive and CD45RA-negative memory subsets. The chain uses TRBV6-1 and TRBJ2-5, with 8 nucleotides matching TRBD1. The TCR originated in a man under 40 in good health. Sequences were obtained from naive CD4+ T cells sorted from blood. Subset in this sample: CD45RA+ positively selected. Here the CDR3 reads CASSEQGAMLNQETQYF. DNA of the CDR3: TGTGCCAGCAGTGAACAGGGGGCCATGTTAAACCAAGAGACCCAGTACTTC.